The 30 T cell receptor beta chains presented below share a single source sample, sequenced in a study of blood T cell repertoires in COVID-19. Profiled with immunoSEQ multiplex PCR; TCRdb holds only in-frame clones, not every one. This sample has 36,000 or so clones; 90% occur once, and the top ten carry roughly 5%. Sequences were obtained from peripheral blood. The receptor set was obtained from a human donor in a cohort sampled during active COVID-19.

This rearrangement joins TRBV2 to TRBJ2-3, with 14 bases that match TRBD2. Unmatched junction bases numbered 4, after V lost 6 bases and J lost 5 bases. The germline V gene encodes CDR1 SNHLY and CDR2 FYNNEI. The CDR3 loop spans 15 amino acids. The DNA for the CDR3 is TGTGCCAGCAGAGCGGGACTAGCGGGAGTAGATACGCAGTATTTT. It yields the protein CASRAGLAGVDTQYF.

The chain links TRBV28 to TRBJ2-7, with 10 bases aligning to TRBD2. The CDR3 length is 15 residues. Germline V gene lookup returns CDR1 MDHEN and CDR2 SYDVKM. With 6 bases clipped from V and 2 bases from J, the junction kept 7 bases outside the gene matches. CDR3 DNA sequence: TGTGCCAGCAGCCCTAGCGGGAGTATGACCTACGAGCAGTACTTC. Amino acids: CASSPSGSMTYEQYF.

The chain combines TRBV10-2 with TRBJ2-7, with TRBD2 as a possible D gene (6 bases). The CDR3 has 13 amino acids. Germline V gene lookup returns CDR1 WSHSY and CDR2 SAAADI. V dropped 6 bases and J dropped 0 bases, with 9 bases sitting between them. The CDR3 region has the DNA TGCGCCAGCAGGATAGCGGCCTCCTACGAGCAGTACTTC. Residues: CASRIAASYEQYF.

This chain joins TRBV5-1 and TRBJ1-1, with 10 positions matching TRBD1. CDR1 and CDR2 from the germline V gene are SGHRS and YFSETQ. CDR3 length: 15 amino acids. V lost 0 bases, J lost 10 bases, and 9 bases stayed unmatched. The CDR3 sequence is CASSLVGTGEHRAFF. DNA of the CDR3: TGCGCCAGCAGCTTGGTTGGGACAGGGGAGCATCGAGCTTTCTTT.

For the CDR3, the DNA is TGTGCCAGCAGTGAAGTGCAGAAGGGACTCTATGGCTACACCTTC. It specifies CASSEVQKGLYGYTF. The chain uses TRBV6-1 and TRBJ1-2, with D maybe TRBD1 (5 bases). V shed 1 base and J shed 4 bases, with 13 bases lying between them. The germline gives CDR1 MNHNS, CDR2 SASEGT. This CDR3 region has 15 residues.

This clone was recorded once. This chain joins TRBV7-8 and TRBJ2-7, with 11 bases matching TRBD2. Germline V gene data show CDR1 as SGHVS and CDR2 as FQNEAQ. The CDR3 runs 16 residues. The trim removed 3 bases at V and 0 bases at J, leaving 4 bases unmatched. The CDR3: CASSFGGLAVSYEQYF. CDR3 in DNA: TGTGCCAGCAGCTTCGGGGGACTAGCGGTCTCCTACGAGCAGTACTTC.

This rearrangement joins TRBV9 to TRBJ1-1; D perhaps matches TRBD1 (6 bases). V was trimmed by 2 bases and J by 5 bases, leaving 13 bases between them. The CDR3 runs to 14 residues. The germline V gene has CDR1 SGDLS and CDR2 YYNGEE. The CDR3 sequence is CASSVGQGRTEAFF. As DNA, the CDR3 is TGTGCCAGCAGCGTTGGGCAGGGGAGAACTGAAGCTTTCTTT. Variable domain in full (rest from reference TRBV9 and TRBJ1-1): DSGVTQTPKHLITATGQRVTLRCSPRSGDLSVYWYQQSLDQGLQFLIQYYNGEERAKGNILERFSAQQFPDLHSELNLSSLELGDSALYFCASSVGQGRTEAFFGQGTRLTVV.

V and J are TRBV5-1 and TRBJ1-3, with 8 bases that match TRBD1. The CDR3 has 14 residues. Germline-derived CDR1 and CDR2 are SGHRS and YFSETQ. V lost 7 bases, J lost 4 bases, and 7 bases stayed unmatched. The chain's CDR3 is CASRQGAEGNTIYF. The CDR3 nucleotides are TGCGCCAGCCGCCAGGGGGCGGAAGGAAACACCATATATTTT.

This clone showed up just once. CDR3 sequence reads: CASSSRGRLNTEAFF. The CDR3 coding sequence is TGTGCCAGCAGCTCCCGCGGGCGGTTGAACACTGAAGCTTTCTTT. The chain couples TRBV7-2 to TRBJ1-1; D remains ambiguous. CDR3 length equals 15 residues. Germline values: CDR1 SGHTA, CDR2 FQGNSA. The V and J ends lost 4 bases and 0 bases respectively, with 12 bases between them. Full variable domain (remainder filled in from reference TRBV7-2 and TRBJ1-1): GAGVSQSPSNKVTEKGKDVELRCDPISGHTALYWYRQSLGQGLEFLIYFQGNSAPDKSGLPSDRFSAERTGGSVSTLTIQRTQQEDSAVYLCASSSRGRLNTEAFFGQGTRLTVV.

V and J are TRBV27 and TRBJ2-3; 10 bases are a match to TRBD2. The germline V gene encodes CDR1 MNHEY and CDR2 SMNVEV (reference sequence). The CDR3 extends over 15 amino acids. With V trimmed by 6 bases and J by 3 bases, 6 bases remained unmatched. The CDR3 sequence is CASSYLAGATDTQYF. CDR3 DNA sequence: TGTGCCAGCAGCTACCTAGCGGGAGCGACAGATACGCAGTATTTT.

The chain is built from TRBV4-1 and TRBJ1-5; a weak D match, TRBD1 (5 bases). V was clipped by 2 bases and J by 4 bases, with 18 bases between them. The CDR3 sequence is 17 residues long. The germline gives CDR1 MGHRA, CDR2 YSYEKL. This CDR3 is CASSQRGTGRGNQPQHF. The CDR3 nucleotides are TGCGCCAGCAGCCAACGTGGAACGGGGAGGGGAAATCAGCCCCAGCATTTT.

The chain links TRBV27 to TRBJ2-7; 10 bases fit TRBD2. Germline assignment: CDR1 MNHEY and CDR2 SMNVEV (reference sequence). J lost 0 bases, V lost 6 bases, and 8 bases had no gene match. CDR3 length: 16 residues. CDR3 sequence: CASSSYGTSVSYEQYF. The DNA for the CDR3 is TGTGCCAGCAGCTCTTACGGGACTAGCGTCTCCTACGAGCAGTACTTC.

The V call is TRBV15, the J call TRBJ2-7; D possibly corresponds to TRBD1 (5 bases). This CDR3 contains 15 residues. Trimming cost V 2 bases and J 2 bases, with 13 bases left between them. Germline CDR1 is LNHNV and CDR2 is YYDKDF (reference sequence). Here the CDR3 DNA reads TGTGCCACCAGCAGACCCGACAGTCCCCCCTACGAGCAGTACTTC. This translates into CATSRPDSPPYEQYF.

The gene calls are TRBV29-1 and TRBJ1-5, with D unclear. The CDR3 loop spans 13 amino acids. CDR1 and CDR2 (germline): SQVTM, ANQGSEA. Trimming removed 4 bases from V and 6 bases from J, with 13 bases in between. The CDR3 sequence: CSVGSGRSQPQHF. The DNA of the CDR3 is TGCAGCGTTGGGTCGGGAAGAAGTCAGCCCCAGCATTTT.

The rearrangement uses TRBV4-1 and TRBJ2-3; possibly TRBD1 for D (6 bases). CDR3 length: 16 residues. Germline assignment: CDR1 MGHRA and CDR2 YSYEKL. V gave up 1 base and J gave up 4 bases, with 15 bases separating them. CDR3 amino acids: CASSQVSAGDPDTQYF. As DNA, the CDR3 is TGCGCCAGCAGCCAAGTTTCGGCAGGGGATCCAGATACGCAGTATTTT.

J is TRBJ1-2 and V is TRBV25-1; D is possibly TRBD1 (6 bases). The germline gives CDR1 MGHDK, CDR2 SYGVNS. V was shortened by 3 bases and J by 2 bases, with 10 bases between the two germline ends. The CDR3 length is 14 residues. The CDR3: CASSEGGGNYGYTF. CDR3 nucleotides: TGTGCCAGCAGTGAGGGAGGGGGAAACTATGGCTACACCTTC.

The genes are TRBV4-1 and TRBJ2-2; possibly TRBD2 for D (5 bases). The CDR3 loop spans 17 amino acids. Germline V CDR1 and CDR2: MGHRA, YSYEKL. Deletions cut 4 bases from V and 3 bases from J, with 18 bases between. This chain's CDR3 is CASSPRPEAGYTGELFF. The CDR3 DNA follows: TGCGCCAGCAGCCCCCGCCCGGAGGCGGGTTACACCGGGGAGCTGTTTTTT.

This chain uses TRBV4-2 with TRBJ2-1, with D perhaps matching TRBD1 (7 bases). The CDR3 contains 17 residues. V was pared by 4 bases and J by 5 bases, with 21 bases between. CDR1 is LGHNA, CDR2 YNFKEQ, per germline. This chain's CDR3 is CASSPTISGGKDNEQFF. CDR3 in DNA: TGTGCCAGCAGCCCCACCATTTCAGGGGGGAAAGACAATGAGCAGTTCTTC.

This chain links TRBV27 with TRBJ2-7; tentative D call: TRBD1 (5 bases). The germline gives CDR1 MNHEY, CDR2 SMNVEV (reference sequence). This CDR3 has 15 amino acids. The germline V and J ends were trimmed by 0 bases and 4 bases, with 13 bases remaining between them. Here the CDR3 reads CASSLSRAGQYEQYF. DNA of the CDR3: TGTGCCAGCAGTTTATCCCGGGCAGGGCAGTACGAGCAGTACTTC.

The genes are TRBV14 and TRBJ2-3; TRBD1 matches 7 bases. CDR1 and CDR2 (germline): SGHDN, FVKESK. Unmatched junction bases numbered 4, after V lost 3 bases and J lost 10 bases. CDR3 length equals 12 residues. The CDR3 DNA is TGTGCCAGCAGCCATGACAGGGTGCCGCAGTATTTT. Residues: CASSHDRVPQYF.

This chain joins TRBV10-1 and TRBJ2-7; a weak D match, TRBD2 (5 bases). Trimming stripped 2 bases from V and 3 bases from J, with 11 bases between. The CDR3 runs to 14 residues. Germline values: CDR1 WNHNN, CDR2 SYGVQD (reference sequence). The CDR3 is CASSEGSGRYEQYF. The CDR3 region has the DNA TGCGCCAGCAGTGAGGGGAGCGGACGCTACGAGCAGTACTTC.

With regard to this clone: One end of the junction varies from germline; a read error may be responsible. This chain uses TRBV7-2 with TRBJ2-7, with TRBD1 matching over 9 bases. Germline V gives CDR1 SGHTA, CDR2 FQGNSA. The CDR3 sequence is 15 residues long. CDR3 loop: CASSTDRGEVYGQYF. The CDR3 region has the DNA TGTGCCAGCAGCACAGACAGGGGGGAAGTCTACGGGCAGTACTTC.

V gene TRBV11-2 combines with J gene TRBJ1-1; D is possibly TRBD1 (6 bases). Trimming pared 5 bases from V and 0 bases from J, leaving 10 bases between. CDR1 SGHAT and CDR2 FQNNGV come from the germline V gene. The CDR3 has 14 amino acids. The CDR3 DNA sequence: TGTGCCAGCAGCCTCCGGACAGTGAACACTGAAGCTTTCTTT. Amino acid sequence: CASSLRTVNTEAFF.

The V call is TRBV18, the J call TRBJ1-2, with D maybe TRBD1 (5 bases). The CDR3 is 12 amino acids. V was trimmed by 3 bases and J by 4 bases, leaving 6 bases between them. Germline V lookup: CDR1 KGHSH, CDR2 LQKENI. The CDR3 here is CASSPDTYGYTF. Written as DNA, the CDR3 is TGTGCCAGCTCACCGGACACCTATGGCTACACCTTC.

The V call is TRBV5-5, the J call TRBJ2-3; possible D gene TRBD1, 7 bases. CDR1 and CDR2 (germline): SGHKS, YYEKEE (reference sequence). This CDR3 spans 15 amino acids. The V and J ends lost 4 bases and 4 bases respectively, with 16 bases between them. This CDR3 reads CASSLLGGTADTQYF. The DNA of the CDR3 is TGTGCCAGCAGCCTGCTAGGCGGGACAGCAGATACGCAGTATTTT.

The V and J genes are TRBV29-1 and TRBJ1-1; D gene uncertain. V lost 3 bases and J lost 0, with 5 bases in between. Germline assignment: CDR1 SQVTM and CDR2 ANQGSEA. CDR3 size: 12 residues. DNA for the CDR3: TGCAGCGTTGAGCGCATGAACACTGAAGCTTTCTTT. Its translation: CSVERMNTEAFF.

The V and J genes are TRBV4-2 and TRBJ2-7, with D hard to call. Germline V gene data show CDR1 as LGHNA and CDR2 as YNFKEQ. Trimming shortened V by 3 bases and J by 2 bases, and 5 bases separated the two germline ends. The CDR3 loop spans 12 amino acids. The CDR3 reads CASSQGPYEQYF. CDR3 nucleotide sequence: TGTGCCAGCAGCCAGGGCCCCTACGAGCAGTACTTC.

V usage is TRBV2 and J usage is TRBJ2-1; 8 nucleotides line up with TRBD2. In germline, CDR1 is SNHLY, CDR2 FYNNEI. The CDR3 is 15 amino acids. J lost 0 bases, V lost 4 bases, and 2 bases had no gene match. DNA of the CDR3: TGTGCCAGCAGTGTGAGCGGGAGCTCCTACAATGAGCAGTTCTTC. Encoded protein: CASSVSGSSYNEQFF.

This chain uses TRBV6-5 with TRBJ2-7, with unresolved D. CDR1 and CDR2 from the germline V gene are MNHEY and SVGAGI. The CDR3 loop spans 16 amino acids. Between the trimmed V and J ends, which lost 0 bases and 3 bases, there was a span of 15 bases. DNA for the CDR3: TGTGCCAGCAGTTACTCGGCCTTTAATCTTAACTACGAGCAGTACTTC. It translates to CASSYSAFNLNYEQYF.

This rearrangement joins TRBV10-2 to TRBJ2-2, with no clear D. The V end lost 6 bases, the J end lost 1 base, and 9 bases lay between the germline ends. Germline-derived CDR1 and CDR2 are WSHSY and SAAADI. CDR3 length: 14 residues. CDR3 residues: CASRAGENTGELFF. DNA for the CDR3: TGCGCCAGCAGGGCAGGCGAGAACACCGGGGAGCTGTTTTTT.